Following are 13 T cell receptor beta chains from one sample sequenced in a study of graft-versus-host responses after intestinal transplantation (TCRdb year 2021). The library came from the immunoSEQ multiplex PCR assay. TCRdb's version of the immuneACCESS table is confined to in-frame rearrangements and falls short of the full clone set. An unresolved V gene accounts for under half of the shortfall where checked; the remainder is of unknown origin. The sample table shows around 90,000 clones, and over 85% are seen once. The ten largest clones represent roughly 0.5% of the sample. No antigen has been identified for these receptors. Reading the label with the study, this specimen's time point is: cells obtained before transplantation from donor or recipient. The material was unstimulated CD8+ T cells sorted from spleen or lymph node cells, obtained before intestinal transplant. These receptors originate from a human donor who received an intestinal transplant.

This chain joins TRBV28 and TRBJ2-3, with a tentative D call TRBD1 (6 bases). This CDR3 region has 16 residues. Germline CDR1 reads MDHEN; CDR2 reads SYDVKM. Trimming cost V 2 bases and J 6 bases, with 18 bases left between them. CDR3 sequence (DNA): TGTGCCAGCAGTTTAATCTCAGGGGAAGCGGCGGATACGCAGTATTTT. It codes for CASSLISGEAADTQYF. The full variable domain, with the rest looked up from reference TRBV28 and TRBJ2-3, is DVKVTQSSRYLVKRTGEKVFLECVQDMDHENMFWYRQDPGLGLRLIYFSYDVKMKEKGDIPEGYSVSREKKERFSLILESASTNQTSMYLCASSLISGEAADTQYFGPGTRLTVL.

The J gene is TRBJ2-3, the V gene TRBV5-8, with 13 bases aligning to TRBD2. CDR1 and CDR2 (germline): SGHTS, YDEGEE. The V and J ends lost 4 bases and 2 bases, in that order; junction bases with no gene match: 4. This CDR3 comprises 16 residues. The CDR3 DNA follows: TGTGCCAGCAGCCTGGGGACTAGCGGGGTCACAGATACGCAGTATTTT. Residues: CASSLGTSGVTDTQYF. The complete variable domain, with remaining parts taken from reference TRBV5-8 and TRBJ2-3, reads EAGVTQSPTHLIKTRGQQATLRCSPISGHTSVYWYQQALGLGLQFLLWYDEGEERNRGNFPPRFSGRQFPNYSSELNVNALELEDSALYLCASSLGTSGVTDTQYFGPGTRLTVL.

V usage is TRBV9 and J usage is TRBJ2-3, with no clear D. Deletions cut 0 bases from V and 3 bases from J, with 5 bases between. Germline V gene lookup returns CDR1 SGDLS and CDR2 YYNGEE. The CDR3 sequence is 13 residues long. The CDR3 nucleotides read TGTGCCAGCAGCGTAGCAGCGACAGATACGCAGTATTTT. Translated: CASSVAATDTQYF.

A few counts support this clone. The genes are TRBV6-6 and TRBJ1-1; D is unclear. The V and J ends lost 4 bases and 3 bases respectively, with 12 bases between them. Germline CDR1 MNHNY, CDR2 SVGAGI (reference sequence). The CDR3 loop spans 14 amino acids. The CDR3 is CASSSGGEYTEAFF. DNA for the CDR3: TGTGCCAGCAGTTCGGGCGGGGAATACACTGAAGCTTTCTTT.

The chain has TRBV29-1 and TRBJ1-3; TRBD1 agrees at 7 bases. CDR1 SQVTM and CDR2 ANQGSEA come from the germline V gene. V lost 7 bases, J lost 2 bases, and 8 bases stayed unmatched. The CDR3 consists of 14 residues. As DNA, the CDR3 is TGCAGCGCCCGACAGGGTGAAGCTGGAAACACCATATATTTT. Residues: CSARQGEAGNTIYF.

The chain employs TRBV27 and TRBJ2-7; D is perhaps TRBD1 (6 bases). CDR1 and CDR2 from the germline V gene are MNHEY and SMNVEV (reference sequence). Trimming pared 3 bases from V and 6 bases from J, leaving 21 bases between. CDR3 length equals 16 residues. CDR3 protein: CASSLLGASREGEQYF. DNA for the CDR3: TGTGCCAGCAGTTTGCTGGGGGCGTCTAGAGAGGGCGAGCAGTACTTC.

The gene calls are TRBV19 and TRBJ2-7; 9 positions match TRBD1. The CDR3 contains 15 residues. The trim removed 3 bases at V and 2 bases at J, leaving 5 bases unmatched. Germline CDR1 and CDR2: LNHDA and SQIVND (reference sequence). The CDR3 region is CASSMGTGQPYEQYF. The DNA for the CDR3 is TGTGCCAGTAGTATGGGGACAGGGCAGCCCTACGAGCAGTACTTC.

The DNA for the CDR3 is TGTGCCAGCAGCGTACCCCGTGGGGCGGGGGGGCCAGATACGCAGTATTTT. Encoded protein: CASSVPRGAGGPDTQYF. V usage is TRBV9 and J usage is TRBJ2-3; 9 bases fit TRBD2. J lost 4 bases, V lost 1 base, and 10 bases had no gene match. The V gene's germline CDR1 is SGDLS and CDR2 YYNGEE. The CDR3 consists of 17 residues. The complete variable domain, with remaining parts taken from reference TRBV9 and TRBJ2-3, reads DSGVTQTPKHLITATGQRVTLRCSPRSGDLSVYWYQQSLDQGLQFLIQYYNGEERAKGNILERFSAQQFPDLHSELNLSSLELGDSALYFCASSVPRGAGGPDTQYFGPGTRLTVL.

V is TRBV4-1 and J is TRBJ2-1, with 13 bases identical to TRBD2. V gave up 3 bases and J gave up 0 bases; unmatched junction bases: 2. Germline assignment: CDR1 MGHRA and CDR2 YSYEKL. The length of the CDR3 is 17 residues. CDR3 bases: TGCGCCAGCAGCCAGTGGACTAGCGGGAGCTCCTACAATGAGCAGTTCTTC. As protein: CASSQWTSGSSYNEQFF.

The chain combines TRBV4-1 with TRBJ2-7, with 8 bases aligning to TRBD1. Trimming cost V 1 base and J 1 base; bases outside gene matches: 3. This CDR3 is 15 amino acids long. The germline gives CDR1 MGHRA, CDR2 YSYEKL. The CDR3 DNA follows: TGCGCCAGCAGCCAAGGGGGACAGGTTTCCTACGAGCAGTACTTC. Its protein is CASSQGGQVSYEQYF.

The chain joins TRBV19 to TRBJ1-2, with 8 bases fitting TRBD1. Per germline, CDR1 LNHDA and CDR2 SQIVND (reference sequence). V trimming: 4 bases; J trimming: 3 bases; junction bases outside the gene matches: 7. This CDR3 is 15 amino acids long. DNA for the CDR3: TGTGCCAGTAGTACGACAGGGGTTCTCGACTATGGCTACACCTTC. Translation: CASSTTGVLDYGYTF. Supplemented by reference TRBV19 and TRBJ1-2, the full variable domain reads DGGITQSPKYLFRKEGQNVTLSCEQNLNHDAMYWYRQDPGQGLRLIYYSQIVNDFQKGDIAEGYSVSREKKESFPLTVTSAQKNPTAFYLCASSTTGVLDYGYTFGSGTRLTVV.

The chain combines TRBV19 with TRBJ2-7, with D possibly matching TRBD2 (6 bases). The CDR3 length is 14 residues. Per the germline V gene, CDR1 is LNHDA and CDR2 is SQIVND (reference sequence). Trimming left V 7 bases short and J 6 bases short, with 19 bases between. The CDR3 spells CASTSHEGGAEQYF. Written as DNA, the CDR3 is TGTGCCAGTACCTCTCATGAGGGAGGAGCCGAGCAGTACTTC.

A single count supports this clone. One end of the junction fails to match germline, which may point to a read error. The CDR3 reads CASSVDSGSTIYF. The CDR3 DNA is TGTGCCAGCAGTGTGGACTCTGGAAGCACCATATATTTT. The chain links TRBV13 to TRBJ1-3; D not resolved. The CDR3 runs to 13 residues. From germline, CDR1 is PRHDT and CDR2 FYEKMQ (reference sequence).